This T cell receptor beta chain stems from a study of post-analysis software for immune sequencing data. General study points: With F measure, samples from one preparation batch clustered together strongly. Compared against controls, patients with multiple sclerosis displayed significantly lower normalized Chao1 diversity. The five TRBV segments detected at higher frequency in patients than in controls included TRBV5-6, TRBV5-1 and TRBV20-1.

The CDR3 loop spans 17 amino acids. Germline V CDR1 and CDR2: DFQATT, SNEGSKA (reference sequence). Deletions cut 0 bases from V and 2 bases from J, with 14 bases between. Sequencing libraries made from TCR beta cDNA carried unique molecular identifiers. Yield was roughly 500,000 cDNA molecules from roughly 0.93 to 9.6 million T cells. A single record per CDR3 protein comes from TCRdb applying MiXCR to the PCR reads. Of 700,000 to 800,000 distinct CDR3 sequences detected, 25% to 30% appear once; the ten largest clones hold approximately 0.6%. This clonotype appeared many times. The antigen is unknown. The rearrangement links TRBV20-1 to TRBJ1-6; D unclear. This TCR came from a girl aged 5 to 17 with multiple sclerosis. Sequenced sample: blood. The CDR3 DNA follows: TGCAGTGCTAGAGAGTGGCCCGACCTGACCTATAATTCACCCCTCCACTTT. Its protein product is CSAREWPDLTYNSPLHF.